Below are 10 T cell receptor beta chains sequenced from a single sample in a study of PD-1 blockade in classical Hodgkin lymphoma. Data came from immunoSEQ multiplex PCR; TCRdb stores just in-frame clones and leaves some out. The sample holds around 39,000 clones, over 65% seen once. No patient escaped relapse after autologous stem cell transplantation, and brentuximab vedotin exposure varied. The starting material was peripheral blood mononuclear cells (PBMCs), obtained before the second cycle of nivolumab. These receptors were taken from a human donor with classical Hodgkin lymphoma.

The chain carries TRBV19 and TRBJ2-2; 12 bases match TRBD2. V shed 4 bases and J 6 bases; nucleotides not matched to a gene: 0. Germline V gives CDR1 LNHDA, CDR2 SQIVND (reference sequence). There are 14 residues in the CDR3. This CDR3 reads CASSTSGGAGELFF. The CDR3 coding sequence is TGTGCCAGTAGTACTAGCGGGGGGGCCGGGGAGCTGTTTTTT.

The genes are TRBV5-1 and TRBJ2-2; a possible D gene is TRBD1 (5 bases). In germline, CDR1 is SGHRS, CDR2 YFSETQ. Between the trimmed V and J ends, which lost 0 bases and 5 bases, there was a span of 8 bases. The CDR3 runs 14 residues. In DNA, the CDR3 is TGCGCCAGCAGCTTGGGTCAGGGTACCGGGGAGCTGTTTTTT. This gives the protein CASSLGQGTGELFF.

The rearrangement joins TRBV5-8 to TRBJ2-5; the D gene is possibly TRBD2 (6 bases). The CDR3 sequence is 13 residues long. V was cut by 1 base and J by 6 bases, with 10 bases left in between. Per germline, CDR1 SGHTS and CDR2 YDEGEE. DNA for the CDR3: TGTGCCAGCAGCTTGTCGGGGGTACAGACCCAGTACTTC. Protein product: CASSLSGVQTQYF.

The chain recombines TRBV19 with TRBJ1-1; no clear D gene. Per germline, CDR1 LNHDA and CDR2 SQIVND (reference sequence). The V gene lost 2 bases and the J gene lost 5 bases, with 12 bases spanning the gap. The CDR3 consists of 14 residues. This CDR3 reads CASSIYGRETEAFF. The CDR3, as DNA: TGTGCCAGTAGTATATATGGTAGGGAGACTGAAGCTTTCTTT. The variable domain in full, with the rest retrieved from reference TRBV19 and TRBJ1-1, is DGGITQSPKYLFRKEGQNVTLSCEQNLNHDAMYWYRQDPGQGLRLIYYSQIVNDFQKGDIAEGYSVSREKKESFPLTVTSAQKNPTAFYLCASSIYGRETEAFFGQGTRLTVV.

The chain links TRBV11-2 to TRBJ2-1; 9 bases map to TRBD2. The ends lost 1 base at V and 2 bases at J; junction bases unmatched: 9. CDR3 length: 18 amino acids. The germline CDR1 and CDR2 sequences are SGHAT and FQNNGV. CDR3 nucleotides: TGTGCCAGCAGCTTAGTGGGACTAGCCCTAGTGGCCTACAATGAGCAGTTCTTC. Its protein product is CASSLVGLALVAYNEQFF.

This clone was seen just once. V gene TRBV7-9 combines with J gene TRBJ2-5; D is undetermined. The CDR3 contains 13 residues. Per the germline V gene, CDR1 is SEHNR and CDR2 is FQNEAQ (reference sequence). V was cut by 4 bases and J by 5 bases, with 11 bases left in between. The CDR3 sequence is CASSSPSRETQYF. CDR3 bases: TGTGCCAGCAGCTCCCCCAGTCGGGAGACCCAGTACTTC.

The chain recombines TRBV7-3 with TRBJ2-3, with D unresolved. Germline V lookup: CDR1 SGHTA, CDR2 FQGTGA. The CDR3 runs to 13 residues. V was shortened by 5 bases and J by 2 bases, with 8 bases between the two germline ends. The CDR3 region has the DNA TGTGCCAGCAGCCCTCAGCTCACAGATACGCAGTATTTT. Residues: CASSPQLTDTQYF.

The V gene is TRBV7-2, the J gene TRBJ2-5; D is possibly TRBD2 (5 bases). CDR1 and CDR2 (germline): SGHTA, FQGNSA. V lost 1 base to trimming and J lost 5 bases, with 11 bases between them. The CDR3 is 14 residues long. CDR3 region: CASSLDGVRETQYF. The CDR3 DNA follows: TGTGCCAGCAGCTTAGACGGGGTGAGGGAGACCCAGTACTTC.

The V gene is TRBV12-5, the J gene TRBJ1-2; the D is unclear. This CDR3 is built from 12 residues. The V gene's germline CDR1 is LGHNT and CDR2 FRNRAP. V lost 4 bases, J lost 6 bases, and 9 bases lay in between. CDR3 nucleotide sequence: TGTGCTAGTGGTTCGGTGACGGATGGCTACACCTTC. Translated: CASGSVTDGYTF.

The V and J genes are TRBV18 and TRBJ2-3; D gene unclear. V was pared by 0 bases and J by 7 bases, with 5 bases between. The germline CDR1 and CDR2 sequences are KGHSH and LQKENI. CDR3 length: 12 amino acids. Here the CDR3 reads CASSPPENTQYF. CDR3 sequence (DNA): TGTGCCAGCTCACCACCCGAGAATACGCAGTATTTT.